The 27 T cell receptor beta chains given below trace back to one sample, sequenced in a study of shared clonotypes between healthy human individuals. Profiling relied on immunoSEQ multiplex PCR, and the TCRdb table lists in-frame clones only, not all of them. The sample lists 600,000 to 750,000 clones, roughly two thirds occurring once. Specimen: memory CD4+ T cells sorted from blood. The subset is: CD45RA-negative fraction. The receptor source for this set is a woman between 25 and 40 years old in good health.

CDR3 sequence reads: CASSPPAAGHMNTEAFF. CDR3 DNA: TGTGCCAGCAGCCCGCCGGCGGCAGGGCATATGAACACTGAAGCTTTCTTT. The chain uses TRBV28 and TRBJ1-1; D perhaps matches TRBD1 (5 bases). Germline assignment: CDR1 MDHEN and CDR2 SYDVKM. The CDR3 sequence is 17 residues long. Deletions cut 6 bases from V and 0 bases from J, with 20 bases between.

In this sample, this clone turned up many times. This rearrangement joins TRBV28 to TRBJ1-1; tentative D call: TRBD1 (5 bases). V was trimmed by 6 bases and J by 2 bases, leaving 13 bases between them. Germline CDR1 MDHEN, CDR2 SYDVKM. The CDR3 spans 14 residues. CDR3 sequence (DNA): TGTGCCAGCAGGGCGGGACCGACAAACACTGAAGCTTTCTTT. Protein product: CASRAGPTNTEAFF.

The V gene is TRBV15, the J gene TRBJ2-7; TRBD1 aligns across 7 bases. Per germline, CDR1 LNHNV and CDR2 YYDKDF (reference sequence). Trimming at V came to 10 bases and at J to 0 bases, leaving 6 bases not matched to a gene. The CDR3 sequence is 13 residues long. Here the CDR3 DNA reads TGTGCCAGCGGACAGGCCAGCTCCTACGAGCAGTACTTC. This codes for CASGQASSYEQYF.

The chain employs TRBV11-2 and TRBJ1-1; possibly TRBD1 for D (5 bases). CDR1 and CDR2 from the germline V gene are SGHAT and FQNNGV. This CDR3 has 15 amino acids. V was trimmed by 5 bases and J by 2 bases, leaving 15 bases between them. CDR3 bases: TGTGCCAGCAGCCCCGAGACAGCGATCAACACTGAAGCTTTCTTT. This translates into CASSPETAINTEAFF.

Worth noting for this clone: A far larger clone is just one base off, so this is likely a read error. Other DNA sequences in the sample encode the same CDR3. The chain is built from TRBV10-2 and TRBJ2-4, with D maybe TRBD2 (5 bases). Germline CDR1 is WSHSY and CDR2 is SAAADI. There are 13 residues in the CDR3. Trimming shortened V by 2 bases and J by 11 bases, and 13 bases separated the two germline ends. The CDR3 DNA sequence: TGCGCCAGCAGTGAGGGGCGGGTCCCTTTTCAGTACTTC. Amino acids: CASSEGRVPFQYF.

For the CDR3, the DNA is TGTGCCAGCAGTGGGAAGAAGACTAGCGGGATTAGCTACGAGCAGTACTTC. This codes for CASSGKKTSGISYEQYF. This chain joins TRBV25-1 and TRBJ2-5; 11 positions match TRBD2. The DNA end is more similar to TRBJ2-7, so the J call may be wrong. The CDR3 is 17 residues long. In germline, CDR1 is MGHDK, CDR2 SYGVNS.

The rearrangement links TRBV28 to TRBJ2-7; 8 bases fit TRBD2. CDR1 and CDR2 (germline): MDHEN, SYDVKM. This CDR3 is 15 amino acids long. Germline trimming cut 6 bases from V and 5 bases from J; bases unmatched to any gene: 12. The CDR3 here is CASSPGLGMENEQYF. Written as DNA, the CDR3 is TGTGCCAGCAGCCCGGGACTAGGAATGGAAAACGAGCAGTACTTC.

This chain uses TRBV2 with TRBJ2-7; the match to TRBD2 covers 13 bases. In germline, CDR1 is SNHLY, CDR2 FYNNEI. The length of the CDR3 is 14 residues. V was clipped by 6 bases and J by 6 bases; unmatched bases: 5. In DNA form, the CDR3 reads TGTGCCAGCAGACTACTAGCGGGAGGGCCCGAGCAGTACTTC. As protein: CASRLLAGGPEQYF.

This rearrangement joins TRBV19 to TRBJ2-5, with 7 nucleotides matching TRBD1. CDR3 length: 13 amino acids. V shed 6 bases, J shed 4 bases, and the junction held 5 bases outside the gene matches. Per the germline V gene, CDR1 is LNHDA and CDR2 is SQIVND (reference sequence). The CDR3 region is CASRNRGSETQYF. Here the CDR3 DNA reads TGTGCCAGTAGAAACAGGGGTTCAGAGACCCAGTACTTC.

The J gene is TRBJ1-3, the V gene TRBV6-5; D remains ambiguous. This CDR3 has 15 amino acids. V shed 0 bases and J shed 2 bases, with 8 bases lying between them. The germline V gene has CDR1 MNHEY and CDR2 SVGAGI. CDR3 sequence reads: CASSYSVQAGNTIYF. The CDR3 region has the DNA TGTGCCAGCAGTTACTCGGTGCAAGCTGGAAACACCATATATTTT.

The CDR3 DNA sequence: TGTGCCAGCAGCGCTGGGGGGAATTCACCCCTCCACTTT. Its protein is CASSAGGNSPLHF. The chain combines TRBV11-2 with TRBJ1-6; D may be TRBD1 (5 bases). The V gene lost 5 bases and the J gene lost 7 bases, with 9 bases spanning the gap. In germline, CDR1 is SGHAT, CDR2 FQNNGV. This CDR3 spans 13 amino acids.

This chain connects TRBV18 to TRBJ2-7; D may be TRBD1 or TRBD2 (5 bases each). CDR1 and CDR2 (germline): KGHSH, LQKENI. This CDR3 has 15 residues. V was trimmed by 0 bases and J by 3 bases, leaving 12 bases between them. CDR3: CASSPPGDRFYEQYF. The CDR3 DNA follows: TGTGCCAGCTCACCACCGGGGGACCGTTTCTACGAGCAGTACTTC. Combining the CDR3 with reference TRBV18 and TRBJ2-7 gives the whole variable domain NAGVMQNPRHLVRRRGQEARLRCSPMKGHSHVYWYRQLPEEGLKFMVYLQKENIIDESGMPKERFSAEFPKEGPSILRIQQVVRGDSAAYFCASSPPGDRFYEQYFGPGTRLTVT.

The gene calls are TRBV15 and TRBJ1-1; tentatively, D is TRBD1 (6 bases). Germline V gene lookup returns CDR1 LNHNV and CDR2 YYDKDF (reference sequence). The CDR3 length is 13 residues. Deletions cut 6 bases from V and 4 bases from J, with 12 bases between. DNA for the CDR3: TGTGCCACCAGTCTCCAGGGGCGCACTGAAGCTTTCTTT. This translates into CATSLQGRTEAFF. Filled out from reference TRBV15 and TRBJ1-1, the complete variable domain reads DAMVIQNPRYQVTQFGKPVTLSCSQTLNHNVMYWYQQKSSQAPKLLFHYYDKDFNNEADTPDNFQSRRPNTSFCFLDIRSPGLGDTAMYLCATSLQGRTEAFFGQGTRLTVV.

This clone has only one observation. The gene calls are TRBV27 and TRBJ1-2, with D unresolved. This CDR3 is 13 amino acids long. Germline V CDR1 and CDR2: MNHEY, SMNVEV (reference sequence). V lost 10 bases to trimming and J lost 2 bases, with 14 bases between them. CDR3 in amino acids: CAIAPGRNYGYTF. The CDR3 DNA is TGTGCCATCGCCCCCGGGCGGAACTATGGCTACACCTTC.

V is TRBV7-2 and J is TRBJ2-5, with 11 positions matching TRBD2. The CDR3 runs to 16 residues. CDR1 and CDR2 from the germline V gene are SGHTA and FQGNSA. The J segment lost 1 base and the V segment lost 4 bases, leaving 5 bases of the junction unmatched. For the CDR3, the DNA is TGTGCCAGCAGCTCACTAGCGGGAGTAATCCAAGAGACCCAGTACTTC. It codes for CASSSLAGVIQETQYF.

The CDR3 nucleotides are TGTGCCAGCAGTCGCATCGACAGGTTCTACGAGCAGTACTTC. Its translation is CASSRIDRFYEQYF. The chain has TRBV28 and TRBJ2-7; a possible D gene is TRBD1 (6 bases). V lost 5 bases and J lost 3, with 14 bases in between. The V gene's germline CDR1 is MDHEN and CDR2 SYDVKM. The CDR3 length is 14 residues.

This clone has only a few counts. CDR3 DNA: TGTGCCAGCAAGGGGACTAGCGGGATATACGGAGGTTACGAGCAGTACTTC. Translating gives CASKGTSGIYGGYEQYF. V is TRBV2 and J is TRBJ2-7, with 13 bases identical to TRBD2. This CDR3 spans 17 amino acids. J was trimmed by 4 bases and V by 7 bases; bases with no gene match: 13. Germline-derived CDR1 and CDR2 are SNHLY and FYNNEI.

The J gene is TRBJ1-5, the V gene TRBV19, with D hard to call. V lost 1 base and J lost 1, with 11 bases in between. This CDR3 is built from 16 residues. From germline, CDR1 is LNHDA and CDR2 SQIVND (reference sequence). For the CDR3, the DNA is TGTGCCAGTAGTATAGCAAATTGGATGAGCAATCAGCCCCAGCATTTT. Translation gives CASSIANWMSNQPQHF.

V is TRBV28 and J is TRBJ2-3; a weak D match, TRBD2 (6 bases). The CDR3 runs to 15 residues. The V gene's germline CDR1 is MDHEN and CDR2 SYDVKM. V was clipped by 4 bases and J by 2 bases, with 13 bases between them. CDR3 protein: CASSSLILATDTQYF. CDR3 in DNA: TGTGCCAGCAGTTCCCTAATACTAGCCACAGATACGCAGTATTTT.

The chain carries TRBV19 and TRBJ2-1; D tentatively reads TRBD1 or TRBD2 (6 bases each). The V gene lost 5 bases and the J gene lost 4 bases, with 18 bases spanning the gap. The CDR3 has 16 amino acids. From germline, CDR1 is LNHDA and CDR2 SQIVND (reference sequence). The CDR3: CASSGGGFLVYNEQFF. As DNA, the CDR3 is TGTGCCAGTAGTGGAGGGGGATTTCTGGTTTACAATGAGCAGTTCTTC.

V is TRBV12-5 and J is TRBJ1-1; D is unresolved. Germline V lookup: CDR1 LGHNT, CDR2 FRNRAP. V lost 1 base, J lost 4 bases, and 7 bases lay in between. The CDR3 is 13 amino acids. The CDR3 sequence: CASGLERGTEAFF. The CDR3 region has the DNA TGTGCTAGTGGTTTGGAACGGGGCACTGAAGCTTTCTTT.

Details on this clone: Additional DNA sequences in this sample encode the identical CDR3. This sequence joins TRBV5-1 and TRBJ1-3; tentatively, D is TRBD1 (5 bases). Trimming cost V 4 bases and J 1 base, with 9 bases left between them. Germline V gene sequence: CDR1 SGHRS, CDR2 YFSETQ. This CDR3 is built from 14 residues. DNA for the CDR3: TGCGCCAGCAGCACAGGTGGTTCTGGAAACACCATATATTTT. Its protein is CASSTGGSGNTIYF.

This clone was counted between two and nine times. V usage is TRBV4-1 and J usage is TRBJ2-1; the D is unclear. The V end lost 1 base, the J end lost 0 bases, and 7 bases lay between the germline ends. From germline, CDR1 is MGHRA and CDR2 YSYEKL. The length of the CDR3 is 15 residues. The CDR3 region has the DNA TGCGCCAGCAGCCAAGTGACGGGCTCCTACAATGAGCAGTTCTTC. This sequence encodes CASSQVTGSYNEQFF.

The chain recombines TRBV27 with TRBJ1-4, with 7 bases fitting TRBD1. The CDR3 consists of 14 residues. The trim removed 6 bases at V and 7 bases at J, leaving 8 bases unmatched. Per germline, CDR1 MNHEY and CDR2 SMNVEV (reference sequence). CDR3 in DNA: TGTGCCAGCAGGATGACAGGGTGGGTTGAAAAACTGTTTTTT. This sequence encodes CASRMTGWVEKLFF. Complete variable domain (other parts from reference TRBV27 and TRBJ1-4): EAQVTQNPRYLITVTGKKLTVTCSQNMNHEYMSWYRQDPGLGLRQIYYSMNVEVTDKGDVPEGYKVSRKEKRNFPLILESPSPNQTSLYFCASRMTGWVEKLFFGSGTQLSVL.

This clone has a handful of counts. V and J are TRBV15 and TRBJ1-3, with D possibly matching TRBD1 (6 bases). This CDR3 comprises 18 residues. Trimming removed 1 base at V and 2 bases at J, with 18 bases between. Germline assignment: CDR1 LNHNV and CDR2 YYDKDF (reference sequence). The CDR3 sequence: CATSRAFGSGETGNTIYF. The CDR3 nucleotides read TGTGCCACCAGCAGAGCGTTTGGTTCAGGGGAGACTGGAAACACCATATATTTT.

CDR3 loop: CASSYGQDPRETQYF. CDR3 bases: TGTGCCAGCAGTTACGGCCAGGACCCCAGGGAGACCCAGTACTTC. This chain joins TRBV6-5 and TRBJ2-5; D is uncertain. The CDR3 sequence is 15 residues long. V was pared by 2 bases and J by 5 bases, with 15 bases between. CDR1 is MNHEY and CDR2 is SVGAGI in the germline V gene.

The chain couples TRBV6-1 to TRBJ1-5; D is unclear. This CDR3 region has 13 residues. V was cut by 7 bases and J by 7 bases, with 14 bases left in between. Germline loops: CDR1 MNHNS, CDR2 SASEGT. CDR3 sequence (DNA): TGTGCCAGCAACGGACGGAACAACCAGCCCCAGCATTTT. Its protein is CASNGRNNQPQHF.